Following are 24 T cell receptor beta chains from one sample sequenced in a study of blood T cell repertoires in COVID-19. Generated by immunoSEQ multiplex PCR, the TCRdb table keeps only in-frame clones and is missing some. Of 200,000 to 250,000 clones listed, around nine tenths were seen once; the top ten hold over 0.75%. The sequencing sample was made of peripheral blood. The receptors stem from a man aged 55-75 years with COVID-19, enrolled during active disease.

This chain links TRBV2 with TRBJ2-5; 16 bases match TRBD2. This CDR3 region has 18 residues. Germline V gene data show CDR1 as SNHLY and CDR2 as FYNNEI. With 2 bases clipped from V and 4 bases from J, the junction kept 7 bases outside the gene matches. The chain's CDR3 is CASSEPGLAGGKGETQYF. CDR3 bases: TGTGCCAGCAGTGAACCGGGACTAGCGGGGGGGAAGGGAGAGACCCAGTACTTC.

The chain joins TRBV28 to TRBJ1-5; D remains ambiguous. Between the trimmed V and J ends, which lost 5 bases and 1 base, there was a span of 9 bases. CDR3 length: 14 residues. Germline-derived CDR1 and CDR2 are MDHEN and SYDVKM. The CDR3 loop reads CASSAPGSNQPQHF. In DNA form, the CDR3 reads TGTGCCAGCAGTGCCCCGGGGAGCAATCAGCCCCAGCATTTT.

The CDR3 sequence: CAISRENSNQPQHF. CDR3 bases: TGTGCCATCAGCAGGGAAAATAGCAATCAGCCCCAGCATTTT. This sequence joins TRBV10-3 and TRBJ1-5, with D possibly matching TRBD1 (5 bases). The CDR3 is 14 residues long. Germline V gives CDR1 ENHRY, CDR2 SYGVKD. The ends were cut back, 6 bases at V and 0 bases at J, with 9 bases in the middle.

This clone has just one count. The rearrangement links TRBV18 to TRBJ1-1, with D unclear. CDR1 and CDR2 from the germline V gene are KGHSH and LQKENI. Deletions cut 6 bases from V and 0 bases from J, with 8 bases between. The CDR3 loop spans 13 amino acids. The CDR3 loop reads CASSSGVNTEAFF. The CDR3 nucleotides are TGTGCCAGCTCTTCCGGGGTGAACACTGAAGCTTTCTTT.

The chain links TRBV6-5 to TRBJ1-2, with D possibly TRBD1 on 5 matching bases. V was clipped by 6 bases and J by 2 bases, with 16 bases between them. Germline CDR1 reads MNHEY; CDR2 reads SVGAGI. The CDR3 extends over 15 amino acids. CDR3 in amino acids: CASRPRDLNNYGYTF. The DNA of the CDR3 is TGTGCCAGCAGGCCCAGGGACTTGAACAACTATGGCTACACCTTC.

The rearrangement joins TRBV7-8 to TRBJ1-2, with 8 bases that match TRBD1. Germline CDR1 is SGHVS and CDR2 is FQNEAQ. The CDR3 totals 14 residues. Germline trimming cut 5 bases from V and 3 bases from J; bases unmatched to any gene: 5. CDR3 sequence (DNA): TGTGCCAGCAGCGTCCAGGGGGCGGACTATGGCTACACCTTC. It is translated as CASSVQGADYGYTF.

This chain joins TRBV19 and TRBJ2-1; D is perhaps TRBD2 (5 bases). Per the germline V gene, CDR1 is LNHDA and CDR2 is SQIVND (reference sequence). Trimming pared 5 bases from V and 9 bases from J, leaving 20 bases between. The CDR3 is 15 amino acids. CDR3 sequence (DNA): TGTGCCAGTAGTTTGGGGTGGGTAACTCGGGGTGAGCAGTTCTTC. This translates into CASSLGWVTRGEQFF.

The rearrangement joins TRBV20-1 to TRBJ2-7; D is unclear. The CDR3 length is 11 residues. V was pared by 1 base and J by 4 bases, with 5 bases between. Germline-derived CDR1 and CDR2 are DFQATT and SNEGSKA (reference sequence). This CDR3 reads CSARVFYEQYF. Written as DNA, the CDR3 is TGCAGTGCTAGAGTCTTTTACGAGCAGTACTTC.

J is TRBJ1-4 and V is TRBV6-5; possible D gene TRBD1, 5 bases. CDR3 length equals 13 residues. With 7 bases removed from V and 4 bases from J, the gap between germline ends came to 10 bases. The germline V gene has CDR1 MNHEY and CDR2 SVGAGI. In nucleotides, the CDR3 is TGTGCCAGCAAGCGGGGCTTTAATGAAAAACTGTTTTTT. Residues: CASKRGFNEKLFF.

CDR3 residues: CASSFSSGTGLYEQYF. DNA for the CDR3: TGTGCCAGCAGCTTTTCCTCCGGGACAGGTCTCTACGAGCAGTACTTC. V usage is TRBV11-2 and J usage is TRBJ2-7; 8 nucleotides align to TRBD1. CDR1 is SGHAT and CDR2 is FQNNGV in the germline V gene. Trimming cost V 3 bases and J 3 bases; bases outside gene matches: 10. This CDR3 has 16 amino acids.

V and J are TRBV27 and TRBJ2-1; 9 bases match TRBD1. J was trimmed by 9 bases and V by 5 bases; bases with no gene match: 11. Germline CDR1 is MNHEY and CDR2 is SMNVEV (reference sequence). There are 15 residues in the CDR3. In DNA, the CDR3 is TGTGCCAGCAGTCCGGCGGGACAGGGTACCACTGAGCAGTTCTTC. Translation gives CASSPAGQGTTEQFF.

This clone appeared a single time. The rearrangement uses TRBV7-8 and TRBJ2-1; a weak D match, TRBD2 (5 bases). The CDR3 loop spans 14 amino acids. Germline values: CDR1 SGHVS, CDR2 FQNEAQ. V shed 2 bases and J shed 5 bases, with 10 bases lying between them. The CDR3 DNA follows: TGTGCCAGCAGCTTAAGAGGGTCCGACAATGAGCAGTTCTTC. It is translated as CASSLRGSDNEQFF.

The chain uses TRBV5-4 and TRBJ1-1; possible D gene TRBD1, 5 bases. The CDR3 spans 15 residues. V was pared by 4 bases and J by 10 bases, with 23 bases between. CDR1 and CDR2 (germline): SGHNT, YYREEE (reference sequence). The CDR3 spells CASSNSTVTPGGAFF. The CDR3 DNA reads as TGTGCCAGCAGCAACTCGACGGTGACTCCCGGGGGAGCTTTCTTT.

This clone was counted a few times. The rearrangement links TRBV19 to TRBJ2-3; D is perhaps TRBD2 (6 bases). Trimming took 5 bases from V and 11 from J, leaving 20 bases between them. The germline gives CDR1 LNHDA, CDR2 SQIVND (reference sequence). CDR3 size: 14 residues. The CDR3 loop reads CASSSRGNGLGQYF. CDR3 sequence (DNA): TGTGCCAGTAGTTCGCGGGGCAACGGGTTAGGGCAGTATTTT.

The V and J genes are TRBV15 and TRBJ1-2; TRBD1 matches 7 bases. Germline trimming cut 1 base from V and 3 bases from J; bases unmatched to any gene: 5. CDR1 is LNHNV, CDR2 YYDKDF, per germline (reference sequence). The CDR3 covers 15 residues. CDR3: CATSRAPGGDYGYTF. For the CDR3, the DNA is TGTGCCACCAGCAGAGCCCCAGGGGGAGACTATGGCTACACCTTC. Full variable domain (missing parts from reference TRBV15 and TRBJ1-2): DAMVIQNPRYQVTQFGKPVTLSCSQTLNHNVMYWYQQKSSQAPKLLFHYYDKDFNNEADTPDNFQSRRPNTSFCFLDIRSPGLGDTAMYLCATSRAPGGDYGYTFGSGTRLTVV.

CDR3 in amino acids: CASSLVRGGPNEKLFF. The CDR3 bases are TGTGCCAGCAGCTTAGTCAGAGGGGGACCTAATGAAAAACTGTTTTTT. The chain joins TRBV11-2 to TRBJ1-4, with TRBD1 as a possible D gene (6 bases). With 1 base removed from V and 3 bases from J, the gap between germline ends came to 12 bases. Germline lookup yields CDR1 SGHAT and CDR2 FQNNGV. The CDR3 is 16 amino acids.

CDR3 bases: TGTGCCAGCAGCGGAGGAGGAGTCCGAGGACAGGTGGGCTACACCTTC. Its translation is CASSGGGVRGQVGYTF. This chain links TRBV3-1 (or the pseudogene TRBV3-2) with TRBJ1-2; TRBD1 aligns across 7 bases. CDR1 is LGHDT, CDR2 YNNKEL, per germline (reference sequence). The V and J ends lost 5 bases and 8 bases, in that order; junction bases with no gene match: 17. The CDR3 consists of 16 residues.

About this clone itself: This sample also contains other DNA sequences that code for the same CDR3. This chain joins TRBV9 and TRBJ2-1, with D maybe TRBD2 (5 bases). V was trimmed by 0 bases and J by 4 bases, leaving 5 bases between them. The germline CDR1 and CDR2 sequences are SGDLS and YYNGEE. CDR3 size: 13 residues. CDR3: CASSVAGYNEQFF. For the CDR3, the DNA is TGTGCCAGCAGCGTAGCGGGGTACAATGAGCAGTTCTTC. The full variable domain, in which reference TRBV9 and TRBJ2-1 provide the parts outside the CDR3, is DSGVTQTPKHLITATGQRVTLRCSPRSGDLSVYWYQQSLDQGLQFLIQYYNGEERAKGNILERFSAQQFPDLHSELNLSSLELGDSALYFCASSVAGYNEQFFGPGTRLTVL.

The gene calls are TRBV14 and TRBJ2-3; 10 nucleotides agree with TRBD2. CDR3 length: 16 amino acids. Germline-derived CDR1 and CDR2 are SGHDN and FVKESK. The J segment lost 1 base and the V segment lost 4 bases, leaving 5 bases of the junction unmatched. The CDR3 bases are TGTGCCAGCAGCCCAGGACTAGCGGAGCGCACAGATACGCAGTATTTT. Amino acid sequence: CASSPGLAERTDTQYF. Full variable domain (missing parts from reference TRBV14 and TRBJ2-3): EAGVTQFPSHSVIEKGQTVTLRCDPISGHDNLYWYRRVMGKEIKFLLHFVKESKQDESGMPNNRFLAERTGGTYSTLKVQPAELEDSGVYFCASSPGLAERTDTQYFGPGTRLTVL.

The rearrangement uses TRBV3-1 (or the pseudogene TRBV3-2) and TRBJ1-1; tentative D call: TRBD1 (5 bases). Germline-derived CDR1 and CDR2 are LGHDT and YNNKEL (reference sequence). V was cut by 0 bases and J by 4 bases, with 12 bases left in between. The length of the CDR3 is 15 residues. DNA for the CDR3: TGTGCCAGCAGCCAAGATGGCAGGGTGGGCACTGAAGCTTTCTTT. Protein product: CASSQDGRVGTEAFF.

The CDR3 here is CASSLQGATDTQYF. The CDR3 nucleotides are TGTGCCAGCAGTTTGCAGGGGGCGACTGATACGCAGTATTTT. The J gene is TRBJ2-3, the V gene TRBV5-6; TRBD1 matches 8 bases. CDR1 and CDR2 (germline): SGHDT, YYEEEE. The CDR3 is 14 amino acids. The trim removed 5 bases at V and 6 bases at J, leaving 8 bases unmatched.

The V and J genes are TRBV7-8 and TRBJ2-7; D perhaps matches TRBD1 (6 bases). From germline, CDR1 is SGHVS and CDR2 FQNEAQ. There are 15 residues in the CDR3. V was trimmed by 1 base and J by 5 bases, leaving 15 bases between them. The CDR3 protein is CASSLGGFQGNEQYF. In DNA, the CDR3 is TGTGCCAGCAGCTTAGGGGGGTTTCAGGGGAACGAGCAGTACTTC.

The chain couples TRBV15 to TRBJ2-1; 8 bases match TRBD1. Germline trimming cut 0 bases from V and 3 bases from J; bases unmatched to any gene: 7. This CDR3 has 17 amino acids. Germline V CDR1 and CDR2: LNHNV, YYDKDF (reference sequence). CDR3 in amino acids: CATSRERGDRLYNEQFF. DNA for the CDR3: TGTGCCACCAGCAGAGAGAGGGGGGACAGGCTCTACAATGAGCAGTTCTTC.

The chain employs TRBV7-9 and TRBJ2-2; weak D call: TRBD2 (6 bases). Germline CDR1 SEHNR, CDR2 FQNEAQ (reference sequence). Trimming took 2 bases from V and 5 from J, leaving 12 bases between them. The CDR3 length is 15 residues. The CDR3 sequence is CASSLSGGLTGELFF. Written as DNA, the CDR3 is TGTGCCAGCAGCTTAAGCGGAGGGCTGACCGGGGAGCTGTTTTTT.